A single sample gave rise to the 31 T cell receptor beta chains below, sequenced in a study of cytomegalovirus exposure and HLA in healthy donors. PCR involved 60 Vbeta and 13 Jbeta primers. Method: immunoSEQ multiplex PCR; TCRdb's copy keeps in-frame clones and lacks some. Found here are 90,000 to 100,000 clones, 69% of them singletons; the top ten hold 1.2%. The specimen sequenced was PBMCs. The receptors here all came from a female donor in good health and CMV-seronegative.

The CDR3 here is CASSDLGSYNEQFF. The CDR3 region has the DNA TGTGCCAGCAGTGACCTAGGATCCTACAATGAGCAGTTCTTC. This chain joins TRBV2 and TRBJ2-1; D is ambiguous. Germline V gene lookup returns CDR1 SNHLY and CDR2 FYNNEI. The V end was cut by 3 bases, the J end by 1 base, with 7 bases between. CDR3 length: 14 amino acids.

The J gene is TRBJ2-3, the V gene TRBV2; the D gene is possibly TRBD2 (6 bases). Trimming took 7 bases from V and 2 from J, leaving 16 bases between them. Germline lookup yields CDR1 SNHLY and CDR2 FYNNEI. The CDR3 totals 15 residues. CDR3 region: CASKRDLPDTDTQYF. As DNA, the CDR3 is TGTGCCAGCAAGAGGGACTTACCCGACACAGATACGCAGTATTTT.

V is TRBV6-5 and J is TRBJ1-1; D uncertain. The CDR3 sequence is 14 residues long. V lost 0 bases, J lost 6 bases, and 11 bases lay in between. Germline CDR1 reads MNHEY; CDR2 reads SVGAGI. Written as DNA, the CDR3 is TGTGCCAGCAGTTACTCAACACGAAGTCCTGAAGCTTTCTTT. Encoded protein: CASSYSTRSPEAFF.

The chain combines TRBV28 with TRBJ1-2; D is uncertain. CDR1 is MDHEN and CDR2 is SYDVKM in the germline V gene. V lost 5 bases to trimming and J lost 3 bases, with 7 bases between them. CDR3 length equals 12 residues. The CDR3 reads CASSPDYYGYTF. In DNA form, the CDR3 reads TGTGCCAGCAGTCCCGACTACTATGGCTACACCTTC.

The chain links TRBV2 to TRBJ2-7; no clear D gene. The CDR3 has 15 residues. Trimming stripped 4 bases from V and 10 bases from J, with 23 bases between. Germline CDR1 SNHLY, CDR2 FYNNEI. As DNA, the CDR3 is TGTGCCAGCAGTGTGAGTGAAGAGACACCGATGCCCCAGTACTTC. This sequence encodes CASSVSEETPMPQYF.

The J gene is TRBJ2-5, the V gene TRBV7-6; a possible D gene is TRBD2 (5 bases). CDR3 length equals 14 residues. Per germline, CDR1 SGHVS and CDR2 FNYEAQ. Deletions cut 1 base from V and 8 bases from J, with 14 bases between. DNA for the CDR3: TGTGCCAGCAGCTTAGGAGGCAGCGGACCTACCCAGTACTTC. This sequence encodes CASSLGGSGPTQYF.

V gene TRBV30 combines with J gene TRBJ1-5; D unclear. This CDR3 has 16 amino acids. In germline, CDR1 is GTSNPN, CDR2 SVGIG (reference sequence). Trimming removed 0 bases at V and 0 bases at J, with 12 bases between. CDR3 nucleotides: TGTGCCTGGAGTGTAGGAGGGCCCCATAGCAATCAGCCCCAGCATTTT. Its protein product is CAWSVGGPHSNQPQHF.

This rearrangement joins TRBV4-1 to TRBJ1-1, with TRBD1 as a possible D gene (6 bases). The CDR3 spans 16 residues. Per the germline V gene, CDR1 is MGHRA and CDR2 is YSYEKL. The germline V and J ends were trimmed by 0 bases and 4 bases, with 15 bases remaining between them. CDR3 protein: CASSQDYRQGSTEAFF. CDR3 in DNA: TGCGCCAGCAGCCAAGATTATAGGCAGGGGAGCACTGAAGCTTTCTTT.

This clone was found a few times. The chain has TRBV4-1 and TRBJ1-4, with D uncertain. The germline V and J ends were trimmed by 1 base and 7 bases, with 10 bases remaining between them. This CDR3 has 14 amino acids. From germline, CDR1 is MGHRA and CDR2 YSYEKL. The DNA of the CDR3 is TGCGCCAGCAGCCAAGCAGGTGGGAGTGAAAAACTGTTTTTT. Its translation: CASSQAGGSEKLFF.

The chain recombines TRBV4-1 with TRBJ1-1; D is unresolved. The V gene lost 2 bases and the J gene lost 0 bases, with 19 bases spanning the gap. In germline, CDR1 is MGHRA, CDR2 YSYEKL. This CDR3 region has 18 residues. Here the CDR3 DNA reads TGCGCCAGCAGCCAAATTTTCCCTCCGGCAGAGGTGAACACTGAAGCTTTCTTT. This gives the protein CASSQIFPPAEVNTEAFF.

The chain recombines TRBV7-2 with TRBJ2-5, with a weak D call TRBD2 (6 bases). This CDR3 has 15 residues. Germline CDR1 SGHTA, CDR2 FQGNSA. The germline V and J ends were trimmed by 5 bases and 5 bases, with 18 bases remaining between them. The CDR3 nucleotides read TGTGCCAGCAGCCAACGGCGGAGGGCAGGGGAGACCCAGTACTTC. Its translation is CASSQRRRAGETQYF.

As DNA, the CDR3 is TGCGCCAGCAGCTTGTCTAGCGCGAACACTGAAGCTTTCTTT. Translation: CASSLSSANTEAFF. The chain combines TRBV5-1 with TRBJ1-1, with D hard to call. V was pared by 1 base and J by 1 base, with 8 bases between. Germline V gene sequence: CDR1 SGHRS, CDR2 YFSETQ. The CDR3 contains 14 residues.

The CDR3 sequence: CASSRQGVMNTEAFF. CDR3 bases: TGTGCCAGCAGCCGACAGGGGGTCATGAACACTGAAGCTTTCTTT. The chain joins TRBV5-6 to TRBJ1-1; the match to TRBD1 covers 9 bases. This CDR3 has 15 amino acids. Trimming cost V 4 bases and J 0 bases; bases outside gene matches: 4. The V gene's germline CDR1 is SGHDT and CDR2 YYEEEE.

The rearrangement uses TRBV27 and TRBJ2-7; no firm D call. Germline V gene sequence: CDR1 MNHEY, CDR2 SMNVEV (reference sequence). V was cut by 3 bases and J by 3 bases, with 12 bases left in between. This CDR3 spans 14 amino acids. CDR3 sequence (DNA): TGTGCCAGCAGTTTGAGAGGCGGAGACTACGAGCAGTACTTC. It encodes CASSLRGGDYEQYF.

The gene calls are TRBV18 and TRBJ1-2; D remains unclear. The CDR3 consists of 14 residues. V lost 0 bases and J 5 bases, leaving 10 bases between the germline ends. The germline CDR1 and CDR2 sequences are KGHSH and LQKENI. CDR3 sequence reads: CASSPPGRAYGYTF. CDR3 bases: TGTGCCAGCTCACCACCGGGGAGGGCTTATGGCTACACCTTC.

A remark on this clone: The junction differs from germline at one of its ends, possibly a read error. J is TRBJ2-3 and V is TRBV5-1; TRBD1 aligns across 7 bases. Germline loops: CDR1 SGHRS, CDR2 YFSETQ. CDR3 size: 16 residues. This chain's CDR3 is CASRNLWDSRGDMQYF. CDR3 nucleotides: TGCGCCAGCAGAAACCTCTGGGACAGCCGGGGAGATATGCAGTATTTT. The full variable domain, rest sourced from reference TRBV5-1 and TRBJ2-3, is KAGVTQTPRYLIKTRGQQVTLSCSPISGHRSVSWYQQTPGQGLQFLFEYFSETQRNKGNFPGRFSGRQFSNSRSEMNVSTLELGDSALYLCASRNLWDSRGDMQYFGPGTRLTVL.

J is TRBJ2-5 and V is TRBV19; D perhaps matches TRBD1 (6 bases). The V end was cut by 4 bases, the J end by 4 bases, with 10 bases between. Germline CDR1 reads LNHDA; CDR2 reads SQIVND (reference sequence). The CDR3 is 13 amino acids. The CDR3 loop is CASSTSGVETQYF. The CDR3 region has the DNA TGTGCCAGTAGTACCTCAGGGGTAGAGACCCAGTACTTC.

The V gene is TRBV12-5, the J gene TRBJ2-5, with 8 bases matching TRBD2. Germline V CDR1 and CDR2: LGHNT, FRNRAP. CDR3 size: 14 residues. V lost 1 base and J lost 6; bases outside the gene matches: 4. In DNA form, the CDR3 reads TGTGCTAGTGGTTTGGAGGCGGGGGGAAAGACCCAGTACTTC. This codes for CASGLEAGGKTQYF.

The chain is built from TRBV6-5 and TRBJ1-6; 7 bases align to TRBD1. V gave up 3 bases and J gave up 6 bases; unmatched junction bases: 5. Per germline, CDR1 MNHEY and CDR2 SVGAGI. The CDR3 is made up of 15 amino acids. The CDR3, as DNA: TGTGCCAGCAGTTATACAGGGGACTTTAATTCACCCCTCCACTTT. As protein: CASSYTGDFNSPLHF.

The DNA for the CDR3 is TGTGCCAGCAGACGGGGGGACAGGGGGGTCGTGTTGACTAATGAAAAACTGTTTTTT. Its protein is CASRRGDRGVVLTNEKLFF. This rearrangement joins TRBV28 to TRBJ1-4; 11 bases agree with TRBD1. The V gene's germline CDR1 is MDHEN and CDR2 SYDVKM. The CDR3 runs to 19 residues. V gave up 6 bases and J gave up 2 bases; unmatched junction bases: 14.

V usage is TRBV27 and J usage is TRBJ2-7; 14 nucleotides align to TRBD2. Germline lookup yields CDR1 MNHEY and CDR2 SMNVEV (reference sequence). V shed 5 bases, J shed 7 bases, and the junction held 7 bases outside the gene matches. This CDR3 comprises 15 residues. CDR3 DNA: TGTGCCAGCAGTCCCCGACTAGCGGGAGGGTGGGAGCAGTACTTC. It yields the protein CASSPRLAGGWEQYF.

This chain joins TRBV30 and TRBJ2-1, with TRBD2 as a possible D gene (7 bases). The CDR3 consists of 15 residues. Trimming pared 0 bases from V and 7 bases from J, leaving 16 bases between. The germline V gene encodes CDR1 GTSNPN and CDR2 SVGIG (reference sequence). In DNA, the CDR3 is TGTGCCTGGAGTGTACTGTGGGGGAGGGGGAATGAGCAGTTCTTC. This translates into CAWSVLWGRGNEQFF.

CDR3 protein: CASSLSHGNEQFF. CDR3 sequence (DNA): TGTGCCAGCAGCTTATCCCACGGGAATGAGCAGTTCTTC. This chain connects TRBV7-2 to TRBJ2-1; no firm D call. From germline, CDR1 is SGHTA and CDR2 FQGNSA. CDR3 length equals 13 residues. V gave up 2 bases and J gave up 7 bases, with 9 bases separating them. Complete variable domain (other parts from reference TRBV7-2 and TRBJ2-1): GAGVSQSPSNKVTEKGKDVELRCDPISGHTALYWYRQSLGQGLEFLIYFQGNSAPDKSGLPSDRFSAERTGGSVSTLTIQRTQQEDSAVYLCASSLSHGNEQFFGPGTRLTVL.

The CDR3 DNA is TGCGCCAGCAGCTTAGGGACAGCCTCCTACGAGCAGTACTTC. Protein: CASSLGTASYEQYF. The chain has TRBV5-1 and TRBJ2-7, with 7 bases aligning to TRBD1. The CDR3 has 14 residues. Trimming cost V 2 bases and J 0 bases; bases outside gene matches: 2. Looked up from germline, CDR1 is SGHRS and CDR2 is YFSETQ. The full variable domain, with the rest looked up from reference TRBV5-1 and TRBJ2-7, is KAGVTQTPRYLIKTRGQQVTLSCSPISGHRSVSWYQQTPGQGLQFLFEYFSETQRNKGNFPGRFSGRQFSNSRSEMNVSTLELGDSALYLCASSLGTASYEQYFGPGTRLTVT.

The rearrangement uses TRBV7-9 and TRBJ1-6, with 9 bases matching TRBD1. V lost 4 bases and J lost 7; bases outside the gene matches: 5. Germline V gene data show CDR1 as SEHNR and CDR2 as FQNEAQ (reference sequence). The CDR3 runs 15 residues. The CDR3 nucleotides read TGTGCCAGCAGCTCCTGGGACAGGGCAAATTCACCCCTCCACTTT. It specifies CASSSWDRANSPLHF.

As concerns this clone: A junction end diverges from the germline sequence, so it may reflect a read error. The rearrangement uses TRBV7-7 and TRBJ2-1; D is undetermined. CDR1 and CDR2 from the germline V gene are SSHAT and FNYEAQ (reference sequence). The CDR3 has 13 amino acids. CDR3 protein: CASSLESVNEQFF. The CDR3 region has the DNA TGTGCTAGCAGCCTAGAATCCGTCAATGAGCAGTTCTTC. Filled out from reference TRBV7-7 and TRBJ2-1, the complete variable domain reads GAGVSQSPRYKVTKRGQDVTLRCDPISSHATLYWYQQALGQGPEFLTYFNYEAQPDKSGLPSDRFSAERPEGSISTLTIQRTEQRDSAMYRCASSLESVNEQFFGPGTRLTVL.

The V call is TRBV7-9, the J call TRBJ2-7; 13 nucleotides line up with TRBD2. Germline assignment: CDR1 SEHNR and CDR2 FQNEAQ (reference sequence). The junction had 4 bases not matched to a gene; V was cut back by 4 bases and J by 4 bases. CDR3 length equals 15 residues. The CDR3 loop reads CASSSGLAGVYEQYF. CDR3 DNA sequence: TGTGCCAGCAGCTCTGGACTAGCGGGAGTTTACGAGCAGTACTTC.

This chain joins TRBV30 and TRBJ1-5; 8 bases align to TRBD1. V was pared by 2 bases and J by 5 bases, with 5 bases of the junction left unmatched. Germline CDR1 is GTSNPN and CDR2 is SVGIG (reference sequence). The CDR3 has 14 residues. The CDR3 is CAWSFGQGDQPQHF. As DNA, the CDR3 is TGTGCCTGGAGTTTTGGACAGGGTGATCAGCCCCAGCATTTT.

The chain uses TRBV19 and TRBJ1-5; D not certain. Germline CDR1 LNHDA, CDR2 SQIVND (reference sequence). Trimming removed 7 bases at V and 5 bases at J, with 9 bases between. The CDR3 runs 12 residues. The CDR3 loop reads CASTRGDQPQHF. The CDR3 nucleotides are TGTGCCAGTACCCGGGGAGATCAGCCCCAGCATTTT.

The V gene is TRBV28, the J gene TRBJ1-6; D perhaps matches TRBD1 (6 bases). The CDR3 loop spans 13 amino acids. Germline CDR1 reads MDHEN; CDR2 reads SYDVKM. V was trimmed by 6 bases and J by 7 bases, leaving 10 bases between them. This chain's CDR3 is CASRYRDNSPLHF. CDR3 DNA: TGTGCCAGCAGATACAGGGACAATTCACCCCTCCACTTT. Filled out from reference TRBV28 and TRBJ1-6, the complete variable domain reads DVKVTQSSRYLVKRTGEKVFLECVQDMDHENMFWYRQDPGLGLRLIYFSYDVKMKEKGDIPEGYSVSREKKERFSLILESASTNQTSMYLCASRYRDNSPLHFGNGTRLTVT.

This clone was counted between two and nine times. The J gene is TRBJ2-7, the V gene TRBV29-1, with TRBD1 matching 9 bases. The V gene's germline CDR1 is SQVTM and CDR2 ANQGSEA. The trim removed 6 bases at V and 0 bases at J, leaving 6 bases unmatched. The CDR3 loop spans 14 amino acids. The chain's CDR3 is CSVADRGTSYEQYF. The CDR3 DNA sequence: TGCAGCGTAGCCGACAGGGGGACCTCCTACGAGCAGTACTTC.